The sequence of this T cell receptor beta chain was determined in a study of post-analysis software for immune sequencing data. Study-wide background: Relapsing-remitting, secondary progressive and progressive-relapsing multiple sclerosis were all included among the disease courses.

Many counts were recorded for this clonotype. The target antigen is unknown. Study-wide results and limits: Significantly lower normalized Chao1 diversity was found in patients with multiple sclerosis relative to controls. Samples made in the same batch grouped tightly together by F measure. When patients were compared with controls, about five TRBV segments were more frequent, TRBV5-6, TRBV5-1 and TRBV20-1 among them.

cDNA libraries for TCR beta contained unique molecular identifiers. Researchers reported a few hundred thousand cDNA molecules coming from about 0.98 to 11 million T cells. TCRdb re-called the PCR reads through MiXCR, storing one row per CDR3 protein. The sample shows over 300,000 distinct CDR3 sequences, roughly 38% of them seen only once. The CDR3 length is 16 residues. The ends lost 7 bases at V and 4 bases at J; junction bases unmatched: 11. Germline V gene lookup returns CDR1 SQVTM and CDR2 ANQGSEA. The chain is built from TRBV29-1 and TRBJ2-1, with 12 nucleotides matching TRBD1. This sequence originates from a girl under 18 with multiple sclerosis. Sequencing was carried out using blood. CDR3 nucleotide sequence: TGCAGCGCCGAAGACCGGGACAGGGGGCTTTACAATGAGCAGTTCTTC. It encodes CSAEDRDRGLYNEQFF.